This T cell receptor (beta chain) was captured in a study of blood T cell repertoires in COVID-19. Study context: Acute and convalescent COVID-19 specimens originated in the United States, Italy and Spain.

This clone was picked up one time. The CDR3 loop spans 14 amino acids. Germline assignment: CDR1 LNHDA and CDR2 SQIVND (reference sequence). The V gene lost 3 bases and the J gene lost 5 bases, with 10 bases spanning the gap. In assigning cohorts, the study relied on participant-reported clinical history. The study counted Cohort 3 donors as recovered given two negative PCRs, clearance, or symptom resolution. Repertoires were generated with immunoSEQ multiplex PCR, while TCRdb's copy carries only in-frame clones and drops some. The repertoire consists of around 390,000 clones, with more than 75% occurring once and the leading ten covering about 10%.

This clonotype originated in a woman aged 50 to 60 who had recovered from COVID-19. The chain is built from TRBV19 and TRBJ2-2; D is perhaps TRBD1 (5 bases). Sequenced: PBMCs or T cells enriched from blood (not recorded which). The CDR3 coding sequence is TGTGCCAGTAGTATCGACAGCCAGACCGGGGAGCTGTTTTTT. Protein product: CASSIDSQTGELFF.